The source of this TCR beta chain is a study of blood T cells in healthy people across ages. J was trimmed by 3 bases and V by 6 bases; bases with no gene match: 10. The CDR3 has 15 amino acids. Germline values: CDR1 MDHEN, CDR2 SYDVKM. This clonotype was found a few times. A second PCR of about 7 to 12 cycles used a sample-barcoded 5' primer and a J-beta primer mix. TCRdb reprocessed the 5' RACE reads with MiXCR, giving one entry per CDR3 protein. The sample has roughly 700,000 distinct CDR3 sequences; more than 20% are singletons. These data are also associated with another study on T cells of mothers and their children. From that study: Sample barcodes and 2-4 random nucleotides came from the second PCR's M1S primer.

This sequence originates from a boy between 5 and 17 years old in good health. This chain links TRBV28 with TRBJ2-7; 8 bases are shared with TRBD1. Sequenced sample: blood. In nucleotides, the CDR3 is TGTGCCAGCAGGTCTTACCGGGACAGGAACTACGAGCAGTACTTC. Its translation: CASRSYRDRNYEQYF.